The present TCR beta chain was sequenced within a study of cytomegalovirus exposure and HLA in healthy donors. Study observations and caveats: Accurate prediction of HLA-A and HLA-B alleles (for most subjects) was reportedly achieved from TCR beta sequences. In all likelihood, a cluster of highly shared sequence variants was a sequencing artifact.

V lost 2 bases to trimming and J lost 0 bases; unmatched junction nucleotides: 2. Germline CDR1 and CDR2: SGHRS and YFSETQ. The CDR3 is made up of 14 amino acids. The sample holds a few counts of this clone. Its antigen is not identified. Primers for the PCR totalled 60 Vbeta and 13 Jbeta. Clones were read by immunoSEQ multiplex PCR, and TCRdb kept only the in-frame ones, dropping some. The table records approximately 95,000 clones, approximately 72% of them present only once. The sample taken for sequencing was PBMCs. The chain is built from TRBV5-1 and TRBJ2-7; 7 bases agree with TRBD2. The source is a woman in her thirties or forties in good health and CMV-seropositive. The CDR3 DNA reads TGCGCCAGCAGCTTAGCGGGAAACTCCTACGAGCAGTACTTC. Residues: CASSLAGNSYEQYF.